These 29 T cell receptor beta chains were all obtained from the same sample, sequenced in a study of cytomegalovirus exposure and HLA in healthy donors. The study ran its PCR with 60 Vbeta and 13 Jbeta primers. Measured with immunoSEQ multiplex PCR; TCRdb has only the in-frame clones, and not every one. The repertoire includes fewer than 200,000 clones, roughly 71% of them detected once, and 1.5% sits in the top ten. The source material was PBMCs. The receptors were sampled from a girl under 18 in good health and CMV-seronegative.

This sequence joins TRBV6-1 and TRBJ1-6; a possible D gene is TRBD1 (6 bases). This CDR3 comprises 16 residues. From germline, CDR1 is MNHNS and CDR2 SASEGT. Trimming shortened V by 3 bases and J by 8 bases, and 17 bases separated the two germline ends. CDR3 DNA: TGTGCCAGCAGTGATTCCGACAGAGGGGGTTATTCACCCCTCCACTTT. As protein: CASSDSDRGGYSPLHF.

This sequence joins TRBV29-1 and TRBJ2-7; TRBD1 is a possible D gene (5 bases). Germline CDR1 reads SQVTM; CDR2 reads ANQGSEA. The CDR3 loop spans 13 amino acids. V was trimmed by 5 bases and J by 1 base, leaving 12 bases between them. In DNA form, the CDR3 reads TGCAGCGTTCGGAACAGGCTGTCCTACGAGCAGTACTTC. Translated: CSVRNRLSYEQYF.

The J gene is TRBJ1-2, the V gene TRBV7-6, with no clear D. Germline values: CDR1 SGHVS, CDR2 FNYEAQ. Trimming took 3 bases from V and 5 from J, leaving 13 bases between them. The CDR3 has 14 residues. CDR3 sequence (DNA): TGTGCCAGCAGCTTGATGGAGGGAGGTTATGGCTACACCTTC. This gives the protein CASSLMEGGYGYTF.

This chain joins TRBV5-5 and TRBJ2-7; tentatively, D is TRBD2 (5 bases). The CDR3 sequence is 15 residues long. Germline CDR1 and CDR2: SGHKS and YYEKEE (reference sequence). V was clipped by 5 bases and J by 1 base, with 16 bases between them. CDR3 in amino acids: CASSSVRGGSYEQYF. The CDR3 nucleotides read TGTGCCAGCAGTTCAGTCCGGGGTGGTTCCTACGAGCAGTACTTC. The variable domain in full, with the rest retrieved from reference TRBV5-5 and TRBJ2-7, is DAGVTQSPTHLIKTRGQQVTLRCSPISGHKSVSWYQQVLGQGPQFIFQYYEKEERGRGNFPDRFSARQFPNYSSELNVNALLLGDSALYLCASSSVRGGSYEQYFGPGTRLTVT.

This chain uses TRBV19 with TRBJ1-1; D is unresolved. This CDR3 comprises 15 residues. Germline assignment: CDR1 LNHDA and CDR2 SQIVND (reference sequence). The ends were cut back, 5 bases at V and 1 base at J, with 14 bases in the middle. CDR3: CASSPEWAGNTEAFF. CDR3 DNA: TGTGCCAGTAGTCCAGAGTGGGCAGGGAACACTGAAGCTTTCTTT.

This clone was picked up one time. J is TRBJ1-1 and V is TRBV7-8; possibly TRBD1 for D (5 bases). From germline, CDR1 is SGHVS and CDR2 FQNEAQ. CDR3 length equals 13 residues. With 5 bases removed from V and 4 bases from J, the gap between germline ends came to 11 bases. CDR3 in amino acids: CASSEDRGTEAFF. For the CDR3, the DNA is TGTGCCAGCAGCGAAGACAGAGGCACTGAAGCTTTCTTT.

V and J are TRBV9 and TRBJ2-5; 14 bases agree with TRBD2. CDR3 length equals 17 residues. CDR1 and CDR2 (germline): SGDLS, YYNGEE. V dropped 7 bases and J dropped 5; count of bases not matched to a gene: 13. In DNA, the CDR3 is TGTGCCAGCCGCAGACTAGCGGGGGGGCCGGTCGGGGAGACCCAGTACTTC. The encoded protein is CASRRLAGGPVGETQYF.

The rearrangement joins TRBV29-1 to TRBJ2-7; D possibly corresponds to TRBD2 (6 bases). V lost 0 bases and J 3 bases, leaving 12 bases between the germline ends. This CDR3 is 14 amino acids long. CDR1 and CDR2 (germline): SQVTM, ANQGSEA. Written as DNA, the CDR3 is TGCAGCGTTGAAGATTCCTCGGGAGTCTACGAGCAGTACTTC. Translation gives CSVEDSSGVYEQYF.

The chain combines TRBV5-1 with TRBJ2-2; 15 nucleotides agree with TRBD2. Per the germline V gene, CDR1 is SGHRS and CDR2 is YFSETQ. V lost 4 bases to trimming and J lost 6 bases; unmatched junction nucleotides: 7. There are 17 residues in the CDR3. CDR3 residues: CASSTRTSGGAAGELFF. The CDR3 bases are TGCGCCAGCAGCACTCGGACTAGCGGGGGGGCCGCCGGGGAGCTGTTTTTT.

The chain couples TRBV2 to TRBJ2-1; TRBD2 aligns across 9 bases. The J segment lost 8 bases and the V segment lost 10 bases, leaving 15 bases of the junction unmatched. The CDR3 consists of 15 residues. The germline gives CDR1 SNHLY, CDR2 FYNNEI. The CDR3, as DNA: TGTGCCACCGAAGGAAGCCTAGCGGGGAGGGATGAGCAGTTCTTC. It is translated as CATEGSLAGRDEQFF.

Written as DNA, the CDR3 is TGCGCCAGCAGCTTGGAGCTGCATTCACCAGATACGCAGTATTTT. Translation: CASSLELHSPDTQYF. The chain has TRBV5-1 and TRBJ2-3, with D uncertain. Germline lookup yields CDR1 SGHRS and CDR2 YFSETQ. The length of the CDR3 is 15 residues. Trimming left V 0 bases short and J 4 bases short, with 12 bases between.

This chain joins TRBV14 and TRBJ1-2, with D unclear. The V and J ends lost 0 bases and 0 bases respectively, with 14 bases between them. CDR1 is SGHDN and CDR2 is FVKESK in the germline V gene. There are 17 residues in the CDR3. CDR3 protein: CASSQDWETHTNYGYTF. Written as DNA, the CDR3 is TGTGCCAGCAGCCAAGATTGGGAGACGCACACTAACTATGGCTACACCTTC.

The chain carries TRBV7-8 and TRBJ1-5; TRBD1 is a possible D gene (6 bases). This CDR3 has 14 residues. The V end lost 5 bases, the J end lost 2 bases, and 10 bases lay between the germline ends. From germline, CDR1 is SGHVS and CDR2 FQNEAQ. In DNA, the CDR3 is TGTGCCAGCAGCGGGGACACAGGCAATCAGCCCCAGCATTTT. It yields the protein CASSGDTGNQPQHF.

With respect to this clone: At one of its ends the junction is not consistent with the germline gene, which may arise from a read error. CDR3 in amino acids: CASSLGGVGTQYNEQFF. In nucleotides, the CDR3 is TGTGCTAGCAGCTTAGGGGGAGTGGGGACTCAATACAATGAGCAGTTCTTC. The rearrangement links TRBV7-7 to TRBJ2-1, with D tentatively TRBD1 or TRBD2 (6 bases each). Germline V gives CDR1 SSHAT, CDR2 FNYEAQ (reference sequence). The CDR3 sequence is 17 residues long.

The chain carries TRBV4-1 and TRBJ2-7; tentatively, D is TRBD1 (6 bases). CDR3 length: 15 residues. Germline V CDR1 and CDR2: MGHRA, YSYEKL. V lost 0 bases and J lost 4, with 13 bases in between. CDR3 nucleotides: TGCGCCAGCAGCCAAGATCGGGACAACTTTTACGAGCAGTACTTC. This codes for CASSQDRDNFYEQYF.

This chain uses TRBV18 with TRBJ2-6, with a tentative D call TRBD2 (7 bases). Germline CDR1 KGHSH, CDR2 LQKENI. V was cut by 3 bases and J by 0 bases, with 18 bases left in between. The CDR3 spans 19 residues. CDR3 protein: CASSPSGGSTASGANVLTF. CDR3 bases: TGTGCCAGCTCACCCTCGGGGGGCAGTACAGCCTCTGGGGCCAACGTCCTGACTTTC.

This clone was seen more than once but under ten times. This chain links TRBV6-1 with TRBJ2-7; possibly TRBD1 for D (5 bases). V lost 3 bases, J lost 1 base, and 10 bases lay in between. CDR3 length: 14 amino acids. The germline V gene encodes CDR1 MNHNS and CDR2 SASEGT. Here the CDR3 reads CASSDLAGSYEQYF. The CDR3 DNA reads TGTGCCAGCAGTGATCTGGCAGGGTCCTACGAGCAGTACTTC.

This chain links TRBV9 with TRBJ1-2; D may be TRBD1 (5 bases). The length of the CDR3 is 16 residues. Germline V gives CDR1 SGDLS, CDR2 YYNGEE. V was clipped by 3 bases and J by 1 base, with 16 bases between them. The CDR3 bases are TGTGCCAGCAGCGCAGGCGGGGACGGCTTTAACTATGGCTACACCTTC. Its protein product is CASSAGGDGFNYGYTF.

The gene calls are TRBV7-3 and TRBJ2-1, with D maybe TRBD1 (5 bases). V was shortened by 2 bases and J by 6 bases, with 11 bases between the two germline ends. CDR1 and CDR2 (germline): SGHTA, FQGTGA. This CDR3 has 14 amino acids. CDR3 bases: TGTGCCAGCAGCTTACCCATCGACAGCAATGAGCAGTTCTTC. This codes for CASSLPIDSNEQFF.

The rearrangement uses TRBV19 and TRBJ2-3, with D possibly being TRBD2 (5 bases). This CDR3 is built from 13 residues. The germline V gene encodes CDR1 LNHDA and CDR2 SQIVND (reference sequence). V lost 3 bases and J lost 4, with 8 bases in between. The CDR3 DNA reads as TGTGCCAGTAGTATTGGGCGGGCAGATACGCAGTATTTT. This encodes CASSIGRADTQYF.

This chain connects TRBV29-1 to TRBJ2-3, with 8 bases lining up with TRBD1. This CDR3 has 14 residues. CDR1 is SQVTM, CDR2 ANQGSEA, per germline. The CDR3 region has the DNA TGCACCTCGGACAGGGCGAACGGCACAGATACGCAGTATTTT. It encodes CTSDRANGTDTQYF.

The V and J genes are TRBV9 and TRBJ1-6; no clear D gene. The CDR3 sequence is 14 residues long. CDR1 is SGDLS, CDR2 YYNGEE, per germline. V was trimmed by 3 bases and J by 8 bases, leaving 12 bases between them. The CDR3 DNA reads TGTGCCAGCAGCGCTGAGGTGTTGTATTCACCCCTCCACTTT. Protein product: CASSAEVLYSPLHF.

The rearrangement uses TRBV5-1 and TRBJ1-2; D might be TRBD1 (6 bases). The V and J ends lost 2 bases and 5 bases respectively, with 16 bases between them. There are 15 residues in the CDR3. Germline loops: CDR1 SGHRS, CDR2 YFSETQ. CDR3 bases: TGCGCCAGCAGCTTTTACCAGGACAGCAATTATGGCTACACCTTC. Amino acid sequence: CASSFYQDSNYGYTF.

The CDR3 sequence: CASSDWGASSGANVLTF. Here the CDR3 DNA reads TGTGCCAGCAGTGATTGGGGAGCCAGCTCTGGGGCCAACGTCCTGACTTTC. The chain employs TRBV2 and TRBJ2-6; a weak D match, TRBD2 (5 bases). With 3 bases removed from V and 0 bases from J, the gap between germline ends came to 12 bases. The CDR3 covers 17 residues. Germline CDR1 and CDR2: SNHLY and FYNNEI. Filled out from reference TRBV2 and TRBJ2-6, the complete variable domain reads EPEVTQTPSHQVTQMGQEVILRCVPISNHLYFYWYRQILGQKVEFLVSFYNNEISEKSEIFDDQFSVERPDGSNFTLKIRSTKLEDSAMYFCASSDWGASSGANVLTFGAGSRLTVL.

Remarks on this clone: The sample contains more than one DNA sequence encoding this CDR3. V gene TRBV19 combines with J gene TRBJ1-4; the D is unclear. The CDR3 runs 14 residues. Trimming removed 3 bases from V and 0 bases from J, with 5 bases in between. Germline V gene lookup returns CDR1 LNHDA and CDR2 SQIVND (reference sequence). CDR3 DNA: TGTGCCAGTAGTATCAGTGCAACTAATGAAAAACTGTTTTTT. Its translation: CASSISATNEKLFF. The variable domain in full, with the rest retrieved from reference TRBV19 and TRBJ1-4, is DGGITQSPKYLFRKEGQNVTLSCEQNLNHDAMYWYRQDPGQGLRLIYYSQIVNDFQKGDIAEGYSVSREKKESFPLTVTSAQKNPTAFYLCASSISATNEKLFFGSGTQLSVL.

This chain uses TRBV5-1 with TRBJ1-2; D unresolved. The CDR3 covers 15 residues. V was pared by 4 bases and J by 1 base, with 14 bases between. In germline, CDR1 is SGHRS, CDR2 YFSETQ. The CDR3 loop is CASSRFSGHNYGYTF. The DNA for the CDR3 is TGCGCCAGCAGCCGGTTTAGCGGCCATAACTATGGCTACACCTTC.

In its sample, this clone was seen a few times. The gene calls are TRBV7-9 and TRBJ2-5, with 11 nucleotides matching TRBD1. The germline V gene has CDR1 SEHNR and CDR2 FQNEAQ (reference sequence). Trimming took 1 base from V and 5 from J; bases not matched to a gene: 6. The CDR3 runs 16 residues. The CDR3 nucleotides read TGTGCCAGCAGCTTAGGGGGACAGGGGGTGGTCGAGACCCAGTACTTC. It specifies CASSLGGQGVVETQYF.

The rearrangement joins TRBV4-1 to TRBJ1-2; a weak D match, TRBD1 (6 bases). Per the germline V gene, CDR1 is MGHRA and CDR2 is YSYEKL. The CDR3 consists of 17 residues. Between the trimmed V and J ends, which lost 1 base and 7 bases, there was a span of 22 bases. The CDR3 region is CASSQVQGVPINGGYTF. CDR3 DNA sequence: TGCGCCAGCAGCCAAGTACAGGGTGTTCCCATTAACGGTGGCTACACCTTC.

The chain recombines TRBV29-1 with TRBJ2-6; D remains ambiguous. Between the trimmed V and J ends, which lost 0 bases and 4 bases, there was a span of 7 bases. Germline V gene sequence: CDR1 SQVTM, CDR2 ANQGSEA. The CDR3 is 14 residues long. CDR3 protein: CSVEEGSGANVLTF. DNA for the CDR3: TGCAGCGTTGAAGAGGGCTCCGGGGCCAACGTCCTGACTTTC.